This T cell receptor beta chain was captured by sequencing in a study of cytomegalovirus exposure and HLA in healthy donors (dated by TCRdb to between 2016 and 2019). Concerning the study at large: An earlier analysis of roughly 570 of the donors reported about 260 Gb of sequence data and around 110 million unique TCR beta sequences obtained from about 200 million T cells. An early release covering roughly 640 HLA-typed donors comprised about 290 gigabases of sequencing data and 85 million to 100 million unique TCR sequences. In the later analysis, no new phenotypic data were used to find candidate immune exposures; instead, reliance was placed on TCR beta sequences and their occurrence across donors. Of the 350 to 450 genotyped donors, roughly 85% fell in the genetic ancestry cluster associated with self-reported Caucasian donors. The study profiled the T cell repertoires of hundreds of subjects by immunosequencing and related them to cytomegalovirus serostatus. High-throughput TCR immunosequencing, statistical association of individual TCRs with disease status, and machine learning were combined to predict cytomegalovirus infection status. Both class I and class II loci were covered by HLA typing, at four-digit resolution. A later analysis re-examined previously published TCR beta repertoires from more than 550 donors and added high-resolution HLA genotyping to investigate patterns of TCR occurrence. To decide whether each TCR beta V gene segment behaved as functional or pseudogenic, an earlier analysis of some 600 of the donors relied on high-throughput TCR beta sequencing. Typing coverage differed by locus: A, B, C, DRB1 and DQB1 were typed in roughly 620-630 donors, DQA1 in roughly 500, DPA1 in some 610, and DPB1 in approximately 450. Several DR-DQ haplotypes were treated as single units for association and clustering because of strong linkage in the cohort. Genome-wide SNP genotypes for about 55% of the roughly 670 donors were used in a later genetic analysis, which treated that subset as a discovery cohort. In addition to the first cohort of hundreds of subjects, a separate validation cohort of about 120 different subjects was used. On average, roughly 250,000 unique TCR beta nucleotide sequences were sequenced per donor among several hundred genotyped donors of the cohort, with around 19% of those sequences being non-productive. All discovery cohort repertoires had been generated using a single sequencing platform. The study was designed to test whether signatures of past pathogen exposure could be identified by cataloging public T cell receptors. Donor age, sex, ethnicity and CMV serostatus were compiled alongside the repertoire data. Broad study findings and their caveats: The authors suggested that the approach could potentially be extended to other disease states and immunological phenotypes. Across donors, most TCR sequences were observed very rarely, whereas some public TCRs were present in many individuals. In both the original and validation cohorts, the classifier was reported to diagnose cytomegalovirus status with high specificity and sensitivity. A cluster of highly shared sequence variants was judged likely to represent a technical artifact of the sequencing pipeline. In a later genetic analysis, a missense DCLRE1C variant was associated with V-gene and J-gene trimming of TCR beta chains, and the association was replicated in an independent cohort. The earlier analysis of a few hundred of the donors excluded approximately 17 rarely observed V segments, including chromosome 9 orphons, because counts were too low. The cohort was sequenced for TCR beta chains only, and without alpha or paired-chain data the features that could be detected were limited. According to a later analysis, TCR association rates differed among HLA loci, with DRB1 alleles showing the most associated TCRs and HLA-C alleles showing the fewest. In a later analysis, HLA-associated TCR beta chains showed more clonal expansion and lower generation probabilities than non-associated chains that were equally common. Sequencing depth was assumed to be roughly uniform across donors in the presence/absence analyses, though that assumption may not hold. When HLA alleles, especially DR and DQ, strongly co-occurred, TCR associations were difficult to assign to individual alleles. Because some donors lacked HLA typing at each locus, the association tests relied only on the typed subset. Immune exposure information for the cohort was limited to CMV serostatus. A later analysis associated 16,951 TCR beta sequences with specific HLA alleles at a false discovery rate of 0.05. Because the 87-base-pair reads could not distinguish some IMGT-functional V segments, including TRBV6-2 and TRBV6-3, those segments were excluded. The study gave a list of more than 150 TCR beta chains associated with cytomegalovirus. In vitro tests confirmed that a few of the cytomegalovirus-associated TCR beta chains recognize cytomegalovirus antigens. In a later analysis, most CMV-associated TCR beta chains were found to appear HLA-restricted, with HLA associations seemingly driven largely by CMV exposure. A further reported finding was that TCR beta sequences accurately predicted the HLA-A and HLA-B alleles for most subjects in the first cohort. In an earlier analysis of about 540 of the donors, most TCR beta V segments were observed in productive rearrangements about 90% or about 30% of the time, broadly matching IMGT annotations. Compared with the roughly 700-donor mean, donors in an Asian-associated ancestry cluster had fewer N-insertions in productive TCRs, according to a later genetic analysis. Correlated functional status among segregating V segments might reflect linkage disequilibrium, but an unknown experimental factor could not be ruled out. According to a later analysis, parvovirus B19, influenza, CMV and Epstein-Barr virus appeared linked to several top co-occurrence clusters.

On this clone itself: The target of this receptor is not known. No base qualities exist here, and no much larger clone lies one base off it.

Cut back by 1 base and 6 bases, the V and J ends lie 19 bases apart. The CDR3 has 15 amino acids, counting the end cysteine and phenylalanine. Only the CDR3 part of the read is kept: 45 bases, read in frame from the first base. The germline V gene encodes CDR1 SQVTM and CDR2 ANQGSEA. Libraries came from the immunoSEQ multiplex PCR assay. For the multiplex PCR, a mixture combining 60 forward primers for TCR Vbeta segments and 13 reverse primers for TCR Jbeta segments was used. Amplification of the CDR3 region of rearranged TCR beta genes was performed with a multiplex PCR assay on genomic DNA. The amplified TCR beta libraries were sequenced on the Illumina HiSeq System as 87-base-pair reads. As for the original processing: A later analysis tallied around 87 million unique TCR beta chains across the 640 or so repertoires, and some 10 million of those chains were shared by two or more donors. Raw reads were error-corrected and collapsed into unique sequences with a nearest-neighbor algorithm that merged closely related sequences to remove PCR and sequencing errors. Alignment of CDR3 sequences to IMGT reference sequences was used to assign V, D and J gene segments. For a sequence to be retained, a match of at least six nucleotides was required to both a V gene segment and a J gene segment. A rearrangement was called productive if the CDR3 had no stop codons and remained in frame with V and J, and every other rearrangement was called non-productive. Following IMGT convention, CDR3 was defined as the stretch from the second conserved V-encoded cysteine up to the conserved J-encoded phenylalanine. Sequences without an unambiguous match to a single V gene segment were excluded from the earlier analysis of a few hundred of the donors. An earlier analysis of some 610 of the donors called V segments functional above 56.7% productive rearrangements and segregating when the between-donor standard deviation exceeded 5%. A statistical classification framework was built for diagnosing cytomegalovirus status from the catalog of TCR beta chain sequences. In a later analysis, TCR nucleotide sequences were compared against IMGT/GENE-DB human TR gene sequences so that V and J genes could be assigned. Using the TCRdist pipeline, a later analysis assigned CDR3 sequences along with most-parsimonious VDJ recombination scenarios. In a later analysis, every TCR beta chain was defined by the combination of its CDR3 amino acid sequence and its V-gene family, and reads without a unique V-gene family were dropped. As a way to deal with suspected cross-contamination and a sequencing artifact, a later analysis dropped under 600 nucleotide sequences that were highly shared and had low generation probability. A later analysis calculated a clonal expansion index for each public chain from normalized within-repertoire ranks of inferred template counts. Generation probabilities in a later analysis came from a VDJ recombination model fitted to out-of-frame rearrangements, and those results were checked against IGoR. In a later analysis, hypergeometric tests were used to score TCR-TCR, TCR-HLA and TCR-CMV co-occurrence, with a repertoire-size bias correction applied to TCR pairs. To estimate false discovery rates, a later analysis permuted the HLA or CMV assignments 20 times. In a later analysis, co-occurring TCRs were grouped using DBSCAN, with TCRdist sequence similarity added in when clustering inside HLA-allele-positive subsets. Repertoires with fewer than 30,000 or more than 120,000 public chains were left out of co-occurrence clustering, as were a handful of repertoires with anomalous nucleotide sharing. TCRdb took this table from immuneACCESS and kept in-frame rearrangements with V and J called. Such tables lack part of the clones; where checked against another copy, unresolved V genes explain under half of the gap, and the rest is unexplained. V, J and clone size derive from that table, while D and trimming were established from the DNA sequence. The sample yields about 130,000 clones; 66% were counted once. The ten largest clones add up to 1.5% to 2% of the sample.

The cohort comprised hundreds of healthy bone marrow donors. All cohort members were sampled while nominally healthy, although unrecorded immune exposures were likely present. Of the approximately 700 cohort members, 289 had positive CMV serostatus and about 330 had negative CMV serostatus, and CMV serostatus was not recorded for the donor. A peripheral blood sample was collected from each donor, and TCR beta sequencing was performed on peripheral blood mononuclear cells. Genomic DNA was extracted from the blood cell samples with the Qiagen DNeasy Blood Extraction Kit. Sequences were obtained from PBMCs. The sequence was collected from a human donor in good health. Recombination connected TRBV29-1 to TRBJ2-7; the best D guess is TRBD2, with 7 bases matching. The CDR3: CSVEGGWGGPIEQYF. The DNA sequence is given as TGCAGCGTTGAAGGAGGGTGGGGGGGCCCCATCGAGCAGTACTTC.